A single T cell receptor beta chain is shown here with its context. Its cognate antigen is unknown. The data were produced by immunoSEQ multiplex PCR, yet TCRdb's version contains in-frame clones alone and is incomplete. The top ten clones hold under 4.5% of a sample with 100,000 to 150,000 clones, about 85% of them seen once. This sample stems from a study of T cell responses to AZD1222 COVID-19 vaccine. Study findings and constraints: Spike-specific TCR breadth and depth went up after people got two AZD1222 doses.

This CDR3 comprises 13 residues. Germline CDR1 reads SGHRS; CDR2 reads YFSETQ. Trimming at V came to 7 bases and at J to 7 bases, leaving 7 bases not matched to a gene. The material sequenced was peripheral blood, taken on day 0 of AZD1222 vaccination. This TCR derives from an adult in good health. The chain combines TRBV5-1 with TRBJ2-2; 7 nucleotides align to TRBD2. Here the CDR3 DNA reads TGCGCCAGCCGGGCGGGAGTGGACGGGGAGCTGTTTTTT. It yields the protein CASRAGVDGELFF.